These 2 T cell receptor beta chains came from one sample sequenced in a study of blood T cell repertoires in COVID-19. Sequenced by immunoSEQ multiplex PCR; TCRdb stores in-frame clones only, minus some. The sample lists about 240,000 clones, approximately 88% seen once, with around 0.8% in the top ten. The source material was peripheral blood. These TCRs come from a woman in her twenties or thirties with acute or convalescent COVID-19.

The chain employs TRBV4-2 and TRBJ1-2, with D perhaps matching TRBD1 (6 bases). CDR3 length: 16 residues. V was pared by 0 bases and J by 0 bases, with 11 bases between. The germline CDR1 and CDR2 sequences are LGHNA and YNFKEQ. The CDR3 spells CASSQDRGIANYGYTF. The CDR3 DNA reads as TGTGCCAGCAGCCAAGATAGGGGGATTGCTAACTATGGCTACACCTTC.

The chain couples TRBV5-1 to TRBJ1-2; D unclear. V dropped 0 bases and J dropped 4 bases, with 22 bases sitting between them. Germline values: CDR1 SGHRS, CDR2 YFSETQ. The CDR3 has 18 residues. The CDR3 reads CASSLEKGSLRGGYGYTF. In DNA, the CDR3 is TGCGCCAGCAGCTTGGAAAAGGGATCCCTGCGTGGAGGCTATGGCTACACCTTC.